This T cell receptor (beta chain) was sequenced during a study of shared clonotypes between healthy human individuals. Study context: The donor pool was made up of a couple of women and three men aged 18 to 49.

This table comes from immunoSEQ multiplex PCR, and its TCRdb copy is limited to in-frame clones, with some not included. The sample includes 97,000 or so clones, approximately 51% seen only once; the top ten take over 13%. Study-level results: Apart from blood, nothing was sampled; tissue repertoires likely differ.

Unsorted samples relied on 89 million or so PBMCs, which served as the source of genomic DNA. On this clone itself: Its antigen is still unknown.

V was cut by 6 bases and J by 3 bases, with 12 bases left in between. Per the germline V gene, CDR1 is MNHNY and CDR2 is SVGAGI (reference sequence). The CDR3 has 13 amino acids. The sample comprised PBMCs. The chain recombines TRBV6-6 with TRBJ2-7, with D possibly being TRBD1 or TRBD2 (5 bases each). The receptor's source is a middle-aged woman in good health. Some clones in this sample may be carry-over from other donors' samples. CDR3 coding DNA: TGTGCCAGCAGCCTTATGAGGGGCTACGAGCAGTACTTC. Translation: CASSLMRGYEQYF.